The rows below give T cell receptor beta chains drawn from one sample of a study of blood T cell repertoires in COVID-19. Data came from immunoSEQ multiplex PCR; TCRdb stores just in-frame clones and leaves some out. The profile shows roughly 150,000 clones, around 87% of them singletons. Sequencing input: peripheral blood. These receptors were taken from a woman aged 80 or older with COVID-19, enrolled during active disease. Each CDR3 is given with its conserved first and last residue. The order of the fields is D gene, clone size, V gene, J gene, CDR3 DNA, CDR3 protein. D genes are given only for firm matches. For some rows the clone size is stated as once, few or many, or as a class when expanded; others skip it.

d_gene: TRBD2
abundance: NA
v_gene: TRBV2
j_gene: TRBJ2-3
CDR3nt: TGTGCCAGCAGGCCCGGGACTAGCGGAGAGGCTGATACGCAGTATTTT
CDR3aa: CASRPGTSGEADTQYF

d_gene: TRBD1
abundance: NA
v_gene: TRBV18
j_gene: TRBJ2-7
CDR3nt: TGTGCCAGCTCACCATTTCAGGACAGGGCCTACGAGCAGTACTTC
CDR3aa: CASSPFQDRAYEQYF

d_gene: TRBD1
abundance: NA
v_gene: TRBV5-6
j_gene: TRBJ2-7
CDR3nt: TGTGCCAGCAGCTACGGGACAGGGGTGACCGTTTCTGGCTCCTACGAGCAGTACTTC
CDR3aa: CASSYGTGVTVSGSYEQYF

d_gene: NA
abundance: NA
v_gene: TRBV19
j_gene: TRBJ2-5
CDR3nt: TGTGCCAGTAGTAGCCCCCGCAGGGAAGGGAAAGAGACCCAGTACTTC
CDR3aa: CASSSPRREGKETQYF

d_gene: NA
abundance: NA
v_gene: TRBV9
j_gene: TRBJ1-1
CDR3nt: TGTGCCAGCAGCGAAGAACTCGGCACTGAAGCTTTCTTT
CDR3aa: CASSEELGTEAFF

d_gene: TRBD1
abundance: NA
v_gene: TRBV18
j_gene: TRBJ1-2
CDR3nt: TGTGCCAGCTCACCACTCCGGACAGGGGACAACTATGGCTACACCTTC
CDR3aa: CASSPLRTGDNYGYTF

d_gene: NA
abundance: NA
v_gene: TRBV28
j_gene: TRBJ2-2
CDR3nt: TGTGCCAGCAGTAAGGACAATCGACGGACCGGGGAGCTGTTTTTT
CDR3aa: CASSKDNRRTGELFF

d_gene: NA
abundance: once
v_gene: TRBV3-1/TRBV3-2
j_gene: TRBJ2-1
CDR3nt: TGTGCCAGCAGCCTGCTCGGCAATGAGCAGTTCTTC
CDR3aa: CASSLLGNEQFF

d_gene: NA
abundance: NA
v_gene: TRBV7-2
j_gene: TRBJ1-4
CDR3nt: TGTGCCAGCAGACCAAACTTCGGGAATGAAAAACTGTTTTTT
CDR3aa: CASRPNFGNEKLFF

d_gene: TRBD2
abundance: few
v_gene: TRBV2
j_gene: TRBJ2-1
CDR3nt: TGTGCCAGCAGCGTAGGGACTAGCGGTGAGCAGTTCTTC
CDR3aa: CASSVGTSGEQFF

d_gene: NA
abundance: few
v_gene: TRBV4-1
j_gene: TRBJ2-7
CDR3nt: TGCGCCAGCAGCCAAGATACTAGCTACGTGCAGTACTTC
CDR3aa: CASSQDTSYVQYF

d_gene: NA
abundance: NA
v_gene: TRBV4-1
j_gene: TRBJ2-7
CDR3nt: TGCGCCAGCAGCCAAGTTTTTCCGGGGATCTACGAGCAGTACTTC
CDR3aa: CASSQVFPGIYEQYF

d_gene: TRBD2
abundance: NA
v_gene: TRBV28
j_gene: TRBJ2-3
CDR3nt: TGTGCCAGCACTAGCGGGCGCACAGATACGCAGTATTTT
CDR3aa: CASTSGRTDTQYF

d_gene: NA
abundance: NA
v_gene: TRBV28
j_gene: TRBJ1-4
CDR3nt: TGTGCCAGCAGTTTAGGGCCAGGGGAATACGGTAATGAAAAACTGTTTTTT
CDR3aa: CASSLGPGEYGNEKLFF

d_gene: NA
abundance: NA
v_gene: TRBV12-3/TRBV12-4
j_gene: TRBJ2-1
CDR3nt: TGTGCCAGCAGTATTTTAATTGAGCAGTTCTTC
CDR3aa: CASSILIEQFF

d_gene: NA
abundance: NA
v_gene: TRBV27
j_gene: TRBJ1-1
CDR3nt: TGTGCCAGCAGTTTAGGGGGGCGGGGGACTGAAGCTTTCTTT
CDR3aa: CASSLGGRGTEAFF

d_gene: TRBD2
abundance: NA
v_gene: TRBV2
j_gene: TRBJ2-1
CDR3nt: TGTGCCAGCAGCGGGGGACTAGCGGGAGTCTATGAGCAGTTCTTC
CDR3aa: CASSGGLAGVYEQFF

d_gene: TRBD2
abundance: NA
v_gene: TRBV5-5
j_gene: TRBJ2-1
CDR3nt: TGTGCCAGCAGCTGGACTAGCCGGGAGCAGTTCTTC
CDR3aa: CASSWTSREQFF

d_gene: NA
abundance: few
v_gene: TRBV10-3
j_gene: TRBJ1-1
CDR3nt: TGTGCCATCAGTGAGTTCGGGGGGACTGCCAGCATTGGGGCTGAAGCTTTCTTT
CDR3aa: CAISEFGGTASIGAEAFF

d_gene: TRBD1
abundance: NA
v_gene: TRBV7-2
j_gene: TRBJ2-3
CDR3nt: TGTGCCAGCAGCTTAGCGACAGGGCAGCAGTATTTT
CDR3aa: CASSLATGQQYF

d_gene: NA
abundance: once
v_gene: TRBV7-7
j_gene: TRBJ1-6
CDR3nt: TGTGCCAGCAGCAACTCAGGGAGGTCAGCACCCCTCCACTTT
CDR3aa: CASSNSGRSAPLHF

d_gene: NA
abundance: NA
v_gene: TRBV4-1
j_gene: TRBJ1-6
CDR3nt: TGCGCCAGCAGCCAACCGCCCGCTCTATGGTCACCCCTCCACTTT
CDR3aa: CASSQPPALWSPLHF

d_gene: TRBD1
abundance: NA
v_gene: TRBV15
j_gene: TRBJ1-5
CDR3nt: TGTGCCACCAGCAAGAGGGACAGGGGCACTCAGCCCCAGCATTTT
CDR3aa: CATSKRDRGTQPQHF

d_gene: TRBD2
abundance: NA
v_gene: TRBV6-5
j_gene: TRBJ2-1
CDR3nt: TGTGCCAGCAAGGTTGCGGGAGCATACAATGAGCAGTTCTTC
CDR3aa: CASKVAGAYNEQFF

d_gene: TRBD1
abundance: NA
v_gene: TRBV10-3
j_gene: TRBJ1-5
CDR3nt: TGTGCCATCAGTGAAGCCGGGACAGGGGTTGGTCAGCCCCAGCATTTT
CDR3aa: CAISEAGTGVGQPQHF

d_gene: NA
abundance: NA
v_gene: TRBV4-2
j_gene: TRBJ1-1
CDR3nt: TGTGCCAGCAGCCACCCCGCGGGGGCTGAAGCTTTCTTT
CDR3aa: CASSHPAGAEAFF

d_gene: NA
abundance: NA
v_gene: TRBV28
j_gene: TRBJ1-1
CDR3nt: TGTGCCAGCAGTGAAGGAAAAGGACACATGAACACTGAAGCTTTCTTT
CDR3aa: CASSEGKGHMNTEAFF

d_gene: TRBD1
abundance: NA
v_gene: TRBV5-5
j_gene: TRBJ2-5
CDR3nt: TGTGCCAGCAGCTCAGTTCCGGGACAGGGGACCCAAGAGACCCAGTACTTC
CDR3aa: CASSSVPGQGTQETQYF

d_gene: TRBD2
abundance: NA
v_gene: TRBV5-4
j_gene: TRBJ2-1
CDR3nt: TGTGCCAGCAGCTCGGGCGGGAGAGTGACGAACAATGAGCAGTTCTTC
CDR3aa: CASSSGGRVTNNEQFF

d_gene: TRBD1
abundance: NA
v_gene: TRBV6-2/TRBV6-3
j_gene: TRBJ2-3
CDR3nt: TGTGCCAGCAGTTACCGGCCGGACAGGGGAGCGGATACGCAGTATTTT
CDR3aa: CASSYRPDRGADTQYF

d_gene: TRBD1
abundance: NA
v_gene: TRBV24-1
j_gene: TRBJ2-2
CDR3nt: TGTGCCACCAGTGACCGAGACAGGGGGAGGGGCACCGGGGAGCTGTTTTTT
CDR3aa: CATSDRDRGRGTGELFF

d_gene: TRBD1
abundance: NA
v_gene: TRBV5-4
j_gene: TRBJ1-1
CDR3nt: TGTGCCAGCAGCCGCCAGGAGGGGGCCGGTGAAGCTTTCTTT
CDR3aa: CASSRQEGAGEAFF

d_gene: NA
abundance: NA
v_gene: TRBV3-1/TRBV3-2
j_gene: TRBJ2-3
CDR3nt: TGTGCCAGCAGCCGACTCACAGATACGCAGTATTTT
CDR3aa: CASSRLTDTQYF

d_gene: TRBD1
abundance: NA
v_gene: TRBV9
j_gene: TRBJ2-3
CDR3nt: TGTGCCAGCAGCGTAGAAAACAGGGGGACAGATACGCAGTATTTT
CDR3aa: CASSVENRGTDTQYF

d_gene: TRBD1
abundance: NA
v_gene: TRBV11-1
j_gene: TRBJ1-3
CDR3nt: TGTGCCAGCAGCCCCGACAGGGCGAACACCATATATTTT
CDR3aa: CASSPDRANTIYF

d_gene: NA
abundance: NA
v_gene: TRBV7-8
j_gene: TRBJ1-3
CDR3nt: TGTGCCAGCAGCCCCCCGGGGAGGGCTTCCGGAAACACCATATATTTT
CDR3aa: CASSPPGRASGNTIYF

d_gene: NA
abundance: NA
v_gene: TRBV5-1
j_gene: TRBJ2-7
CDR3nt: TGCGCCAGCAGCTTGGCCGTGTCATCCAAGCCCTACGAGCAGTACTTC
CDR3aa: CASSLAVSSKPYEQYF

d_gene: NA
abundance: NA
v_gene: TRBV7-2
j_gene: TRBJ2-3
CDR3nt: TGTGCCAGCAGCGCGCGCCCCACAGATACGCAGTATTTT
CDR3aa: CASSARPTDTQYF

d_gene: TRBD1
abundance: NA
v_gene: TRBV19
j_gene: TRBJ1-4
CDR3nt: TGTGCCAGTTTGGACAGGAATCTTGAAAAACTGTTTTTT
CDR3aa: CASLDRNLEKLFF

d_gene: NA
abundance: few
v_gene: TRBV3-1/TRBV3-2
j_gene: TRBJ1-6
CDR3nt: TGTGCCAGCAGCCAAGGGAGGGTTGGGTCACCCCTCCACTTT
CDR3aa: CASSQGRVGSPLHF

d_gene: NA
abundance: NA
v_gene: TRBV19
j_gene: TRBJ1-6
CDR3nt: TGTGCCAGTACCCCATCCGACAGGACCTATAATTCACCCCTCCACTTT
CDR3aa: CASTPSDRTYNSPLHF

d_gene: TRBD1
abundance: NA
v_gene: TRBV19
j_gene: TRBJ1-5
CDR3nt: TGTGCCAGTCGGATAGCAGGGGGTCAGCCCCAGCATTTT
CDR3aa: CASRIAGGQPQHF

d_gene: TRBD1
abundance: NA
v_gene: TRBV7-3
j_gene: TRBJ2-1
CDR3nt: TGTGCCAGCAGCACACAGGGGGCATCCTACAATGAGCAGTTCTTC
CDR3aa: CASSTQGASYNEQFF

d_gene: TRBD1
abundance: NA
v_gene: TRBV5-6
j_gene: TRBJ1-4
CDR3nt: TGTGCCAGCAGCTTGGGGGACAGGAGGGAAAAACTGTTTTTT
CDR3aa: CASSLGDRREKLFF

d_gene: TRBD1
abundance: once
v_gene: TRBV5-1
j_gene: TRBJ1-2
CDR3nt: TGCGCCAGCACCTCGCTGGGACAGAGCTATGGCTACACCTTC
CDR3aa: CASTSLGQSYGYTF

d_gene: TRBD1
abundance: NA
v_gene: TRBV28
j_gene: TRBJ1-3
CDR3nt: TGTGCCAGCAGTCTGGGGACAGGGGGCAATGGAAACACCATATATTTT
CDR3aa: CASSLGTGGNGNTIYF

d_gene: NA
abundance: NA
v_gene: TRBV3-1/TRBV3-2
j_gene: TRBJ2-7
CDR3nt: TGTGCCAGCAGCCATAATTTAGCGAGCGAGCAGTACTTC
CDR3aa: CASSHNLASEQYF

d_gene: TRBD1
abundance: NA
v_gene: TRBV25-1
j_gene: TRBJ1-2
CDR3nt: TGTGCCAGCAGTGAGAGGACAGGCCAATTTTATGGCTACACCTTC
CDR3aa: CASSERTGQFYGYTF

d_gene: TRBD1
abundance: NA
v_gene: TRBV5-6
j_gene: TRBJ1-2
CDR3nt: TGTGCCAGCAGCCCCGGGACAGGGGGAGGTACACTCTATGGCTACACCTTC
CDR3aa: CASSPGTGGGTLYGYTF

d_gene: TRBD2
abundance: NA
v_gene: TRBV9
j_gene: TRBJ2-7
CDR3nt: TGTGCCAGCAGCGTAGGTTCTAGCGGGTCGTACGAGCAGTACTTC
CDR3aa: CASSVGSSGSYEQYF

d_gene: TRBD2
abundance: NA
v_gene: TRBV28
j_gene: TRBJ2-7
CDR3nt: TGTGCCAGCAGTTTATTGTCTAGCGGGAACCTCGAGCAGTACTTC
CDR3aa: CASSLLSSGNLEQYF